This T cell receptor (beta chain) was documented in a study of blood T cell repertoires in COVID-19. This clone was observed a handful of times. Produced via immunoSEQ multiplex PCR; TCRdb's table is partial and in-frame only. Of roughly 7,800 clones detected, approximately 86% appear once; the ten largest clones hold approximately 7.2%. V was trimmed by 6 bases and J by 1 base, leaving 9 bases between them. The CDR3 totals 13 residues. Germline CDR1 is MNHNY and CDR2 is SVGAGI (reference sequence). Input material: peripheral blood. The genes are TRBV6-6 and TRBJ1-1; D ambiguous. This receptor was taken from a woman aged 45-60 years with active or convalescent COVID-19. Written as DNA, the CDR3 is TGTGCCAGCAGCGAGGTAGAGAACACTGAAGCTTTCTTT. Protein product: CASSEVENTEAFF.